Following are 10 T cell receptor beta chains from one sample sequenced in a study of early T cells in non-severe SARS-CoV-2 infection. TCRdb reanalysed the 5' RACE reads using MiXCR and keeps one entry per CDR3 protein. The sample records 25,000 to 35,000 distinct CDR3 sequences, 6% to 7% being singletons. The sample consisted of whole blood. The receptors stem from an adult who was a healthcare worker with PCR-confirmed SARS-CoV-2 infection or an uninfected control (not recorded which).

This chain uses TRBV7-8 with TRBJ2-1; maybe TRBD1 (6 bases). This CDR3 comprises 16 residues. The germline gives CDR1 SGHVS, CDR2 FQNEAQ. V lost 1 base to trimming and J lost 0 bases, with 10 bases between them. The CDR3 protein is CASSLGGLVSYNEQFF. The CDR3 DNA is TGTGCCAGCAGCTTAGGGGGGCTAGTCTCCTACAATGAGCAGTTCTTC.

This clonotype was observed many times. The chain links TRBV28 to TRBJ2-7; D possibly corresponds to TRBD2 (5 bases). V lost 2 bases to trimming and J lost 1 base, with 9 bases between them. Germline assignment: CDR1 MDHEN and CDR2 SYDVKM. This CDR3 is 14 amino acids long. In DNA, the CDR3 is TGTGCCAGCAGTTTAAACGGGGTGTCCTACGAGCAGTACTTC. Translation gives CASSLNGVSYEQYF.

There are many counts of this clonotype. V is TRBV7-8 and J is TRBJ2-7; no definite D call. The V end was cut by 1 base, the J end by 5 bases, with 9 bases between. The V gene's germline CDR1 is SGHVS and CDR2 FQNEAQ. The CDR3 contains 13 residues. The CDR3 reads CASSLGSSNEQYF. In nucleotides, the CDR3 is TGTGCCAGCAGCTTAGGGTCCAGCAACGAGCAGTACTTC.

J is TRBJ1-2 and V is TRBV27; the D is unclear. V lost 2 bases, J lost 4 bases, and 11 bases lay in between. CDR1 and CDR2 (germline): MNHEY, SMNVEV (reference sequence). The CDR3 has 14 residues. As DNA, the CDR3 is TGTGCCAGCAGTTTAGGAGCGGGTACCTATGGCTACACCTTC. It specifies CASSLGAGTYGYTF.

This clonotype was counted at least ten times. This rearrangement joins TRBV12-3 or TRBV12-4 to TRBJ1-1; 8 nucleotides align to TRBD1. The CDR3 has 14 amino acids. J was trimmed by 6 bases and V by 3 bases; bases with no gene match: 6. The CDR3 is CASSLATGDAEAFF. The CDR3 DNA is TGTGCCAGCAGTTTGGCGACAGGGGACGCTGAAGCTTTCTTT.

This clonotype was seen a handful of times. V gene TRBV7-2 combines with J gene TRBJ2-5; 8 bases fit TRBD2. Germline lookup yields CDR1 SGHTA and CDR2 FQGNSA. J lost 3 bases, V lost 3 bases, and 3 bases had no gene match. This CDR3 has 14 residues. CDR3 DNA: TGTGCCAGCAGCTTGGGGACTAGGAAAGAGACCCAGTACTTC. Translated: CASSLGTRKETQYF.

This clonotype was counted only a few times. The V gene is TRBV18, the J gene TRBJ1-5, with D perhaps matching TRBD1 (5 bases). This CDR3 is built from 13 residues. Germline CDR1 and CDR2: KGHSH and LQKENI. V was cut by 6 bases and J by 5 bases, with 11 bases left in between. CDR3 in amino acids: CASSLGTYQPQHF. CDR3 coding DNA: TGTGCCAGCTCCCTGGGGACCTATCAGCCCCAGCATTTT.

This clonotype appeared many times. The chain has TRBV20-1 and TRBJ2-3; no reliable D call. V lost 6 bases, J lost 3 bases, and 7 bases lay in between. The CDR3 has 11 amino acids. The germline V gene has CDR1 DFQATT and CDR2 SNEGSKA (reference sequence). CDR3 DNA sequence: TGCAGTGCGGCGAGGACAGATACGCAGTATTTT. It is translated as CSAARTDTQYF.

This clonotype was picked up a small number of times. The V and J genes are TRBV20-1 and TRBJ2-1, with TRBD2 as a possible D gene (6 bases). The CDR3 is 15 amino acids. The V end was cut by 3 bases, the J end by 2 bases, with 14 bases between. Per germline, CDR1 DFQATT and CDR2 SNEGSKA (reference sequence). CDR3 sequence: CSARFLAPPYNEQFF. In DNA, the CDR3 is TGCAGTGCTAGGTTTCTAGCGCCCCCCTACAATGAGCAGTTCTTC.

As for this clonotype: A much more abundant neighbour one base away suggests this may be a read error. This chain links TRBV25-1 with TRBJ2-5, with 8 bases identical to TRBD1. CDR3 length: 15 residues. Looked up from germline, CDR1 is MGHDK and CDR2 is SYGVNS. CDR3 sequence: CASREEGTGRENQYF. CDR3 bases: TGTGCCAGCAGAGAAGAAGGGACAGGACGGGAGAACCAGTACTTC.